The clone carrying this TCR beta chain was counted a few times. The data were obtained in a study of blood T cell repertoires in COVID-19. As processed by the authors: Researchers report that nucleated cell counts were estimated from reference gene primer amplification. Profiling relied on immunoSEQ multiplex PCR, and the TCRdb table lists in-frame clones only, not all of them. V, J and clone size are taken as reported in that table, and D and trimming were inferred from the DNA itself. Here the sample spans more than 35,000 clones, 69% being singletons. The sequencing sample was made of peripheral blood. This TCR was sampled from an elderly man with acute or convalescent COVID-19.

This chain's CDR3 is CASSYEGLGYTF. DNA of the CDR3: TGTGCCAGCAGTTACGAGGGTCTTGGCTACACCTTC. J is TRBJ1-2 and V is TRBV6-2 or TRBV6-3, with D unclear. Germline V gene sequence: CDR1 MNHEY, CDR2 SVGEGT. V was cut by 2 bases and J by 7 bases, with 8 bases left in between. This CDR3 contains 12 residues.